This T cell receptor (beta chain) was captured by sequencing in a study of blood T cell repertoires in COVID-19. In the study overall: Donors in the United States, Italy and Spain gave samples during acute or convalescent COVID-19. The cDNA or gDNA used as material had been derived from T cells, B-cell-depleted T cells, or PBMCs.

The CDR3 contains 12 residues. CDR1 SGHRS and CDR2 YFSETQ come from the germline V gene. The V end was cut by 2 bases, the J end by 0 bases, with 2 bases between. In the original analysis: Reference gene primer amplification gave nucleated cell count estimates. Profiling relied on immunoSEQ multiplex PCR, and the TCRdb table lists in-frame clones only, not all of them. V and J calls and clone size follow that table, whereas D and trimming were derived from the DNA. The sample lists about 130,000 clones; more than 70% were seen once. This receptor was taken from a woman of 80 years or more with acute or convalescent COVID-19. Specimen: peripheral blood. V usage is TRBV5-1 and J usage is TRBJ2-5, with D unclear. The CDR3 bases are TGCGCCAGCAGCTTTAACCAAGAGACCCAGTACTTC. Residues: CASSFNQETQYF. Looking up the rest from reference TRBV5-1 and TRBJ2-5 gives the full variable domain: KAGVTQTPRYLIKTRGQQVTLSCSPISGHRSVSWYQQTPGQGLQFLFEYFSETQRNKGNFPGRFSGRQFSNSRSEMNVSTLELGDSALYLCASSFNQETQYFGPGTRLLVL.